The next 14 T cell receptor beta chains were all read from a single sample in a study of cytomegalovirus exposure and HLA in healthy donors (dated by TCRdb to about 2017). The library was produced with the immunoSEQ multiplex PCR assay. For the multiplex PCR, a mixture combining 60 forward primers for TCR Vbeta segments and 13 reverse primers for TCR Jbeta segments was used. In its TCRdb copy, this immuneACCESS table keeps in-frame sequences only and misses some clones. Where compared with another copy, unresolved V genes explain less than half of these, and the others have no known cause. The sample includes about 160,000 clones, with over 80% observed a single time. In total, the top ten clones hold 1.5% to 2% of the sample. Sample: PBMCs. All receptors come from a human donor in good health.

This chain links TRBV7-9 with TRBJ2-7, with 7 bases identical to TRBD2. This CDR3 has 16 residues. In germline, CDR1 is SEHNR, CDR2 FQNEAQ (reference sequence). The junction had 7 bases not matched to a gene; V was cut back by 1 base and J by 1 base. The DNA for the CDR3 is TGTGCCAGCAGCTTAGTTCCGGGGGGTCCTTCCTACGAGCAGTACTTC. Its protein product is CASSLVPGGPSYEQYF.

This chain links TRBV18 with TRBJ2-7; 8 bases match TRBD1. Germline loops: CDR1 KGHSH, CDR2 LQKENI. Trimming cost V 2 bases and J 5 bases; bases outside gene matches: 2. This CDR3 is built from 13 residues. The CDR3 nucleotides read TGTGCCAGCTCACCAGGACAGGGCGACGAGCAGTACTTC. Its translation is CASSPGQGDEQYF. Combining the CDR3 with reference TRBV18 and TRBJ2-7 gives the whole variable domain NAGVMQNPRHLVRRRGQEARLRCSPMKGHSHVYWYRQLPEEGLKFMVYLQKENIIDESGMPKERFSAEFPKEGPSILRIQQVVRGDSAAYFCASSPGQGDEQYFGPGTRLTVT.

This chain uses TRBV6-5 with TRBJ2-5, with D unclear. V was shortened by 4 bases and J by 5 bases, with 8 bases between the two germline ends. Per germline, CDR1 MNHEY and CDR2 SVGAGI. CDR3 length: 12 amino acids. In DNA, the CDR3 is TGTGCCAGCAGTTCATACGGGGAGACCCAGTACTTC. Its translation is CASSSYGETQYF.

This chain uses TRBV29-1 with TRBJ1-5; the D gene is possibly TRBD1 (5 bases). V lost 7 bases to trimming and J lost 2 bases, with 15 bases between them. Germline CDR1 reads SQVTM; CDR2 reads ANQGSEA. There are 14 residues in the CDR3. The DNA of the CDR3 is TGCAGCGCCTCGATTGGGGCAGGCAATCAGCCCCAGCATTTT. Its protein product is CSASIGAGNQPQHF.

This chain joins TRBV4-1 and TRBJ2-1, with 8 bases that match TRBD1. Per the germline V gene, CDR1 is MGHRA and CDR2 is YSYEKL. V gave up 4 bases and J gave up 4 bases; unmatched junction bases: 6. This CDR3 has 15 residues. In nucleotides, the CDR3 is TGCGCCAGCAGCCCCCGACAGGGGCAATACAATGAGCAGTTCTTC. This encodes CASSPRQGQYNEQFF.

The CDR3 nucleotides are TGTGCCAGCAGCGGGGGAGGGGTTCGAAACACTGAAGCTTTCTTT. It translates to CASSGGGVRNTEAFF. The gene calls are TRBV9 and TRBJ1-1; a possible D gene is TRBD1 (5 bases). The CDR3 contains 15 residues. Looked up from germline, CDR1 is SGDLS and CDR2 is YYNGEE. V lost 3 bases and J 2 bases, leaving 14 bases between the germline ends.

The V call is TRBV19, the J call TRBJ1-5, with 10 positions matching TRBD1. Germline-derived CDR1 and CDR2 are LNHDA and SQIVND (reference sequence). Trimming cost V 7 bases and J 4 bases; bases outside gene matches: 13. This CDR3 region has 17 residues. The CDR3 DNA is TGTGCCAGTAACGATGCCCCCGACAGGGGGCGAAATCAGCCCCAGCATTTT. Translating gives CASNDAPDRGRNQPQHF.

CDR3 DNA: TGTGCCAGCCTACCCAGGGGGGGCTACACCTTC. Its translation: CASLPRGGYTF. The chain couples TRBV21-1 to TRBJ1-2; TRBD1, the D gene given by the table, was not confirmed from the DNA. TRBV21-1 is an annotated pseudogene. The CDR3 extends over 11 amino acids.

This clone has a handful of counts. The chain is built from TRBV5-4 and TRBJ2-7; 7 bases agree with TRBD2. V trimming: 0 bases; J trimming: 6 bases; junction bases outside the gene matches: 9. The CDR3 runs 15 residues. Germline V gene data show CDR1 as SGHNT and CDR2 as YYREEE (reference sequence). The DNA of the CDR3 is TGTGCCAGCAGCTTGGATTCTAGGACTAGGGGCGAGCAGTACTTC. Protein: CASSLDSRTRGEQYF. Full variable domain (missing parts from reference TRBV5-4 and TRBJ2-7): ETGVTQSPTHLIKTRGQQVTLRCSSQSGHNTVSWYQQALGQGPQFIFQYYREEENGRGNFPPRFSGLQFPNYSSELNVNALELDDSALYLCASSLDSRTRGEQYFGPGTRLTVT.

The chain carries TRBV5-8 and TRBJ2-7, with 7 bases fitting TRBD1. V gave up 4 bases and J gave up 4 bases; unmatched junction bases: 17. This CDR3 region has 17 residues. Per germline, CDR1 SGHTS and CDR2 YDEGEE. The DNA for the CDR3 is TGTGCCAGCAGCCCATGGGGGTACCGGGACAGTAATTACGAGCAGTACTTC. Its protein product is CASSPWGYRDSNYEQYF. The complete variable domain, with remaining parts taken from reference TRBV5-8 and TRBJ2-7, reads EAGVTQSPTHLIKTRGQQATLRCSPISGHTSVYWYQQALGLGLQFLLWYDEGEERNRGNFPPRFSGRQFPNYSSELNVNALELEDSALYLCASSPWGYRDSNYEQYFGPGTRLTVT.

A single count supports this clone. This chain connects TRBV6-6 to TRBJ2-7; 9 bases are a match to TRBD1. After removal of 5 bases from V and 5 bases from J, the junction contained 7 bases not matched to a gene. The CDR3 totals 14 residues. Germline loops: CDR1 MNHNY, CDR2 SVGAGI (reference sequence). CDR3 bases: TGTGCCAGCAGTAAGACCCGGACAGGGGACGAGCAGTACTTC. Its protein product is CASSKTRTGDEQYF.

V is TRBV27 and J is TRBJ1-5; D uncertain. Trimming shortened V by 8 bases and J by 5 bases, and 16 bases separated the two germline ends. Germline lookup yields CDR1 MNHEY and CDR2 SMNVEV (reference sequence). This CDR3 has 14 amino acids. CDR3 DNA: TGTGCCAGCTCAACGGGTCGCGGGGATCAGCCCCAGCATTTT. Protein: CASSTGRGDQPQHF.

The chain is built from TRBV19 and TRBJ1-2; 9 bases map to TRBD1. CDR3 length equals 15 residues. V lost 6 bases and J lost 8; bases outside the gene matches: 13. Germline V gives CDR1 LNHDA, CDR2 SQIVND (reference sequence). The DNA of the CDR3 is TGTGCCAGTAGCCAGGACAGGGGCGAAGGGAAAGGCTACACCTTC. Protein product: CASSQDRGEGKGYTF. Complete variable domain (other parts from reference TRBV19 and TRBJ1-2): DGGITQSPKYLFRKEGQNVTLSCEQNLNHDAMYWYRQDPGQGLRLIYYSQIVNDFQKGDIAEGYSVSREKKESFPLTVTSAQKNPTAFYLCASSQDRGEGKGYTFGSGTRLTVV.

The chain couples TRBV4-1 to TRBJ2-4; 12 bases agree with TRBD2. The J segment lost 5 bases and the V segment lost 2 bases, leaving 10 bases of the junction unmatched. Germline V gene lookup returns CDR1 MGHRA and CDR2 YSYEKL. CDR3 length: 18 residues. The CDR3 loop reads CASSQPTLAGGIENIQYF. The CDR3 bases are TGCGCCAGCAGCCAACCCACACTAGCGGGGGGTATAGAAAACATTCAGTACTTC.